This note documents a single T cell receptor (beta chain) sequence. Its target is not known. The data originate from a study of siplizumab effects on memory and regulatory T cells. The protocol was immunoSEQ multiplex PCR, while the TCRdb copy is restricted to in-frame clones and leaves out a portion. The table has fewer than 70,000 clones, over 70% seen once. Whole-study results and caveats: Alloreactive sequences whose origin lay in unstimulated CD4+ memory cells were significantly reduced by siplizumab. Mapping to unstimulated subsets was achieved for only a minor fraction of alloreactive clones.

Germline assignment: CDR1 MNHNY and CDR2 SVGAGI (reference sequence). V was trimmed by 2 bases and J by 7 bases, leaving 15 bases between them. CDR3 length equals 15 residues. Sequences were obtained from Tregs sorted from blood. The sequence was collected from a human donor in good health. The V and J genes are TRBV6-6 and TRBJ2-1; D may be TRBD2 (6 bases). In nucleotides, the CDR3 is TGTGCCAGCAGTTACGCCGGGACTCCCCGTAATGAGCAGTTCTTC. Translation: CASSYAGTPRNEQFF.